The rows below give T cell receptor beta chains drawn from one sample of a study of cytomegalovirus exposure and HLA in healthy donors. Sequenced by immunoSEQ multiplex PCR; TCRdb stores in-frame clones only, minus some. The sample lists around 120,000 clones; over 70% were seen once. Sequencing input: PBMCs. The origin of the receptors is a middle-aged woman in good health and CMV-seronegative. Both conserved end residues are part of each CDR3. A D gene is named only where the DNA matches it firmly. Expanded clones are given a class, and other clones once, few, many or no size at all.

d_call | j_call | v_call | clone_size | cdr3_nt | cdr3_aa
. | TRBJ1-1 | TRBV6-1 | . | TGTGCCAGCAGCACACTAAGGACTGAAGCTTTCTTT | CASSTLRTEAFF
. | TRBJ2-7 | TRBV7-9 | . | TGTGCCATCAGTGTTCAGGGGAACTACGAGCAGTACTTC | CAISVQGNYEQYF
. | TRBJ2-7 | TRBV7-7 | . | TGTGCCAGCAGCTCGGGACTCGGCTCCTACGAGCAGTACTTC | CASSSGLGSYEQYF
. | TRBJ1-1 | TRBV2 | . | TGTGCCAGCAGCGTTATGTTTTCGAACACTGAAGCTTTCTTT | CASSVMFSNTEAFF
. | TRBJ1-4 | TRBV30 | . | TGTGCCTGGAGTGTACTAGGGTTCGAAAAACTGTTTTTT | CAWSVLGFEKLFF
. | TRBJ2-2 | TRBV11-2 | . | TGTGCCAGCAGCTTCCGAGGAGGTCGGGGCACCGGGGAGCTGTTTTTT | CASSFRGGRGTGELFF
. | TRBJ1-1 | TRBV7-2 | . | TGTGCCAGCAGCTTAACAGGGTGGAACACTGAAGCTTTCTTT | CASSLTGWNTEAFF
. | TRBJ2-5 | TRBV18 | . | TGTGCCAGCTCACCACGAACAGGTAGAACACAAGAGACCCAGTACTTC | CASSPRTGRTQETQYF
. | TRBJ2-3 | TRBV28 | . | TGTGCCAGCAGTTTATCACGCGGAACCTTGGGAGATACGCAGTATTTT | CASSLSRGTLGDTQYF
. | TRBJ1-1 | TRBV11-2 | few | TGTGCCAGCAGCTCCAACAGGGAAGCTTTCTTT | CASSSNREAFF
TRBD1 | TRBJ1-2 | TRBV5-4 | . | TGTGCCAGCAGCTTGGGTGCAGGGGGCAGCTATGGCTACACCTTC | CASSLGAGGSYGYTF
. | TRBJ1-1 | TRBV2 | . | TGTGCCAGCAGTGAAAGGGCGGGGGGGAACACTGAAGCTTTCTTT | CASSERAGGNTEAFF
. | TRBJ2-6 | TRBV6-1 | . | TGTGCCAGCAGTGCATGGGACATTAGCTCTGGGGCCAACGGCCTGACTTTC | CASSAWDISSGANGLTF
TRBD1 | TRBJ2-7 | TRBV2 | . | TGTGCCAGCAGCGTGGACAGGACTGGCTACGAGCAGTACTTC | CASSVDRTGYEQYF
TRBD1 | TRBJ1-6 | TRBV11-2 | . | TGTGCCAGCAGCCTCGGGACAGCCTATTCACCCCTCCACTTT | CASSLGTAYSPLHF
. | TRBJ2-7 | TRBV7-9 | once | TGTGCCAGCAGCTCTGCGTCCTACGAGCAGTACTTC | CASSSASYEQYF
TRBD2 | TRBJ2-7 | TRBV5-4 | . | TGTGCCAGCAGCTTTGGTCCTTTGCGGGGGGGCCGCGACGAGCAGTACTTC | CASSFGPLRGGRDEQYF
TRBD2 | TRBJ2-1 | TRBV7-2 | . | TGTGCCAGCACCTCCTGGCTAGCGGGAAGAGGTTCCTACAATGAGCAGTTCTTC | CASTSWLAGRGSYNEQFF
TRBD2 | TRBJ2-7 | TRBV27 | . | TGTGCCAGCAGTTTAGCGGGGGGGCGAGACGAGCAGTACTTC | CASSLAGGRDEQYF
TRBD2 | TRBJ2-4 | TRBV9 | . | TGTGCCAGCAGCGCAAGCGGGGGCCGGGCCAAAAACATTCAGTACTTC | CASSASGGRAKNIQYF
. | TRBJ1-1 | TRBV9 | . | TGTGCCAGCAGCCTATCGGGGGGAACTGAAGCTTTCTTT | CASSLSGGTEAFF
TRBD1 | TRBJ1-2 | TRBV5-1 | . | TGCGCCAGCAGCCTCGGGACAGACTATGGCTACACCTTC | CASSLGTDYGYTF
TRBD1 | TRBJ1-5 | TRBV6-1 | . | TGTGCCAGCAGTGAGACAGGGACCGGTCGACATAGCAATCAGCCCCAGCATTTT | CASSETGTGRHSNQPQHF
. | TRBJ2-1 | TRBV28 | . | TGTGCCAGCAGTTTTCGGAGAGGTGAGCAGTTCTTC | CASSFRRGEQFF
. | TRBJ1-4 | TRBV27 | . | TGTGCCAGCAGTTTATCGGGCCAAGTTGCAACTAATGAAAAACTGTTTTTT | CASSLSGQVATNEKLFF
. | TRBJ2-5 | TRBV29-1 | . | TGCAGCGTTGAAGCGGGGGGCAACGTGGCCCAGTACTTC | CSVEAGGNVAQYF
. | TRBJ1-4 | TRBV5-6 | . | TGTGCCAGCAGCCCAGCAGGATATTATGAAAAACTGTTTTTT | CASSPAGYYEKLFF